The clone carrying this TCR beta chain was detected a few times. The data were taken from a study of T cell responses to AZD1222 COVID-19 vaccine. Study-wide background: Doses given second, at about 4 or about 12 weeks, were pooled.

V was cut by 2 bases and J by 1 base, with 3 bases left in between. CDR1 SGHTA and CDR2 FQGNSA come from the germline V gene. The CDR3 consists of 13 residues. The assay was immunoSEQ multiplex PCR, and TCRdb's table has in-frame clones only and misses some. Of about 53,000 clones in the sample, around 84% were seen once. V is TRBV7-2 and J is TRBJ1-5; no clear D. The sample consisted of peripheral blood, taken on day 0 of AZD1222 vaccination. This receptor was taken from an adult in good health. The CDR3 reads CASSLRSNQPQHF. DNA for the CDR3: TGTGCCAGCAGCTTAAGAAGCAATCAGCCCCAGCATTTT.